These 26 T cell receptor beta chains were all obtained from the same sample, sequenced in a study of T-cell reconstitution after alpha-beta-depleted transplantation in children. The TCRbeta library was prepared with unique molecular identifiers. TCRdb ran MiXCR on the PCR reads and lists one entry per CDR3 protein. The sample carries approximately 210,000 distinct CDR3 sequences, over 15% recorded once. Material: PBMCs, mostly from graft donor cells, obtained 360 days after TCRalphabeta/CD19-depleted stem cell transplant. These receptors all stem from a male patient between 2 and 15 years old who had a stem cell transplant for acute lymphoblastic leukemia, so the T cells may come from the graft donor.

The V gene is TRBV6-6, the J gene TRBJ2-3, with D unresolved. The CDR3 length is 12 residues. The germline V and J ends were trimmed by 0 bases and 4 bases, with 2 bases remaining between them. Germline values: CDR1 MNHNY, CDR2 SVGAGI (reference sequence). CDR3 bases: TGTGCCAGCAGTTACTCGTCAGATACGCAGTATTTT. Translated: CASSYSSDTQYF.

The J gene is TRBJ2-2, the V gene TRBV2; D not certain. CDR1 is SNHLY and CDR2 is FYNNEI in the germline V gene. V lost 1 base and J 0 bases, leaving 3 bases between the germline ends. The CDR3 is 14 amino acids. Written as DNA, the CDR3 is TGTGCCAGCAGTGAAGGGCCGAACACCGGGGAGCTGTTTTTT. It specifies CASSEGPNTGELFF.

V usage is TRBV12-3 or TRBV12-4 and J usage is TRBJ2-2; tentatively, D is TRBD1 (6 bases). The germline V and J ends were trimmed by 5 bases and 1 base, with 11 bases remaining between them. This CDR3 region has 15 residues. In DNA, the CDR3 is TGTGCCAGCAGTCTGACAGGTCAGAACACCGGGGAGCTGTTTTTT. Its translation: CASSLTGQNTGELFF.

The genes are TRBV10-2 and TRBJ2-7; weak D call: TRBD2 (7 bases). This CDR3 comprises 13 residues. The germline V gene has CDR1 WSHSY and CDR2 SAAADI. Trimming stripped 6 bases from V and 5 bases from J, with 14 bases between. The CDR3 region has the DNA TGCGCCAGCAGCGGGCGAGGGGGGGACGAGCAGTACTTC. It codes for CASSGRGGDEQYF.

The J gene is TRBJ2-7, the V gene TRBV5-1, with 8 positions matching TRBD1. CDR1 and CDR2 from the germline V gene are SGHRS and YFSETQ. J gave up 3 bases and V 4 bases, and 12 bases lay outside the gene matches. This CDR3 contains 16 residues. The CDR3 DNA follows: TGCGCCAGCAGCCCCGGGACAGGAGCTGTAGGCTACGAGCAGTACTTC. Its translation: CASSPGTGAVGYEQYF.

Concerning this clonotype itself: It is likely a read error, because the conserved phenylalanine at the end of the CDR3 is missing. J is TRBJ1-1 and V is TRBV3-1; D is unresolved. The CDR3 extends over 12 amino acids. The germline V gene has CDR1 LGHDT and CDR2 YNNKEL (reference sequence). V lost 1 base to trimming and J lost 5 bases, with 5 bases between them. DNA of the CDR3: TGTGCCAGCAGCCAAGGGGCTACTGAAGCTTTCTCT. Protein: CASSQGATEAFS.

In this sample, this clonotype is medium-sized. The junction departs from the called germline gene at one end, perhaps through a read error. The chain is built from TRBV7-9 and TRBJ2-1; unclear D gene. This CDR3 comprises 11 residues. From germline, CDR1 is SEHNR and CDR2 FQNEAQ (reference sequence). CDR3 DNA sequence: TGTGCCAGCACCTTAGAGTATGAGCAGTTCTTC. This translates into CASTLEYEQFF.

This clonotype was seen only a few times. CDR3 in amino acids: CASRGRQGLNTEAFF. CDR3 in DNA: TGCGCCAGCAGGGGACGACAGGGGCTGAACACTGAAGCTTTCTTT. The chain employs TRBV10-2 and TRBJ1-1; 8 nucleotides agree with TRBD1. The germline V gene has CDR1 WSHSY and CDR2 SAAADI. CDR3 length: 15 residues. Germline trimming cut 6 bases from V and 0 bases from J; bases unmatched to any gene: 6.

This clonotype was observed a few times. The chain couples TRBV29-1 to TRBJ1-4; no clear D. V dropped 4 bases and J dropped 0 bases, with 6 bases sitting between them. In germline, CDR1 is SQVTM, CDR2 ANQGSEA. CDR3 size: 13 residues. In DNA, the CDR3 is TGCAGCGTTGTACCTACAACTAATGAAAAACTGTTTTTT. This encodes CSVVPTTNEKLFF.

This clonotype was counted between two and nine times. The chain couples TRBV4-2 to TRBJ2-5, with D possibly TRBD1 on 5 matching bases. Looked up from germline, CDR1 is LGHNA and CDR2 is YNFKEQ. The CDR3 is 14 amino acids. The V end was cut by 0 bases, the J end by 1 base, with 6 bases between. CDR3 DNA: TGTGCCAGCAGCCAAGATAGGGGCCAAGAGACCCAGTACTTC. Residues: CASSQDRGQETQYF.

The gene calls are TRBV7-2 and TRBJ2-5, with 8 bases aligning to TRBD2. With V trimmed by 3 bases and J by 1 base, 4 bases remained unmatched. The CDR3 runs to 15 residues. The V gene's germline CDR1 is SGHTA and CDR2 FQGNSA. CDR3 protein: CASSFAGGTQETQYF. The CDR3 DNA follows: TGTGCCAGCAGCTTTGCGGGGGGAACCCAAGAGACCCAGTACTTC.

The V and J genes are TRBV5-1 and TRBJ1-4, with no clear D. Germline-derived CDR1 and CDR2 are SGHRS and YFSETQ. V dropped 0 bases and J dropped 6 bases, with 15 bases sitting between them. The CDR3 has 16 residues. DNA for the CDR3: TGCGCCAGCAGCTTGGGGCCGGACGGCCGGGATGAAAAACTGTTTTTT. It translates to CASSLGPDGRDEKLFF.

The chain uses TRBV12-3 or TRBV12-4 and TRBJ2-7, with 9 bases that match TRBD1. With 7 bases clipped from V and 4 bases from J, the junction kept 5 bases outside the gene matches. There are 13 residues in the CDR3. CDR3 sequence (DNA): TGTGCCAGCAAGGGACAGGGTCGATACGAGCAGTACTTC. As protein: CASKGQGRYEQYF.

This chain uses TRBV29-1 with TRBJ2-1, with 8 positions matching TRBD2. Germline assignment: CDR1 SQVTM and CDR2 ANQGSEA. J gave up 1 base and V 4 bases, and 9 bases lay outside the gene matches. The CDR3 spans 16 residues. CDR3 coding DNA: TGCAGCGTTGTGGGGGGGAGCGGGAGATCCTACAATGAGCAGTTCTTC. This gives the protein CSVVGGSGRSYNEQFF.

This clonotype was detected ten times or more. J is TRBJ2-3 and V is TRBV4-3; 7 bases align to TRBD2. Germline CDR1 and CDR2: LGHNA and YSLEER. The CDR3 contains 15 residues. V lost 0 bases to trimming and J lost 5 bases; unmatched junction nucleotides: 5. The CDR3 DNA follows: TGCGCCAGCAGCCAAGATCGGGCTAGCGGAGATACGCAGTATTTT. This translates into CASSQDRASGDTQYF.

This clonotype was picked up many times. CDR3 in DNA: TGCGCCAGCAGCCTAGATGGCTTCGAGACCCAGTACTTC. It specifies CASSLDGFETQYF. The rearrangement joins TRBV4-3 to TRBJ2-5, with D uncertain. The germline V gene has CDR1 LGHNA and CDR2 YSLEER. There are 13 residues in the CDR3. V lost 4 bases to trimming and J lost 5 bases, with 11 bases between them.

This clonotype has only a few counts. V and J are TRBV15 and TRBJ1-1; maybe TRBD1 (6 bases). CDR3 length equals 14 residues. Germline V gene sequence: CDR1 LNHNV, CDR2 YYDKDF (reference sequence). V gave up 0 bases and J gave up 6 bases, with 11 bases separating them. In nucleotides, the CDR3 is TGTGCCACCAGCAGAGACGGGGGCAGGCCTGAAGCTTTCTTT. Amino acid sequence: CATSRDGGRPEAFF.

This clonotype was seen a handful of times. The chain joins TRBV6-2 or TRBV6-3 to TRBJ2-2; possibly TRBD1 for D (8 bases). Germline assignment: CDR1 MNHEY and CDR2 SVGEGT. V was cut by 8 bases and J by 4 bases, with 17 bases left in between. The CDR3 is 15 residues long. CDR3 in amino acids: CASALQGGVTGELFF. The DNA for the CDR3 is TGTGCCAGCGCCCTACAGGGGGGGGTCACCGGGGAGCTGTTTTTT.

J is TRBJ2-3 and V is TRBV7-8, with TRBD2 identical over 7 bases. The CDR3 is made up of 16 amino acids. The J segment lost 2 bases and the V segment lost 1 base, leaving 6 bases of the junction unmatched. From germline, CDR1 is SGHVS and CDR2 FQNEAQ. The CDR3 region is CASSLVDSGPTDTQYF. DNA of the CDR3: TGTGCCAGCAGCTTAGTTGATAGCGGGCCCACAGATACGCAGTATTTT. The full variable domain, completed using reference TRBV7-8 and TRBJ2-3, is GAGVSQSPRYKVAKRGQDVALRCDPISGHVSLFWYQQALGQGPEFLTYFQNEAQLDKSGLPSDRFFAERPEGSVSTLKIQRTQQEDSAVYLCASSLVDSGPTDTQYFGPGTRLTVL.

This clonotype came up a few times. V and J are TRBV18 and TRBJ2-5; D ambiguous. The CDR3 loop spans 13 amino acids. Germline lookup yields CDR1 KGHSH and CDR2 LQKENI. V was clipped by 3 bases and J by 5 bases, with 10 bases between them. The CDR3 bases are TGTGCCAGCTCACCCTTGGTTGGGGAGACCCAGTACTTC. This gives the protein CASSPLVGETQYF.

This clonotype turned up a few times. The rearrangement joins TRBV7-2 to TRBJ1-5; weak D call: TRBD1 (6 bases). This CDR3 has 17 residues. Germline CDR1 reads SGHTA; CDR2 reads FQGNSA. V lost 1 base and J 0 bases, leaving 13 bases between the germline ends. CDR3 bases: TGTGCCAGCAGCTTAGTGGGGGGGCAGTATAGCAATCAGCCCCAGCATTTT. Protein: CASSLVGGQYSNQPQHF.

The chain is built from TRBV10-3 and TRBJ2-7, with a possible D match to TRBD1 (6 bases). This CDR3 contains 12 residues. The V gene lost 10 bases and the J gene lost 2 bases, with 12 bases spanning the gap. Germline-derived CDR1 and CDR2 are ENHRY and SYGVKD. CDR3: CATTDRAYEQYF. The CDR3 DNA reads TGTGCCACCACGGACAGAGCCTACGAGCAGTACTTC.

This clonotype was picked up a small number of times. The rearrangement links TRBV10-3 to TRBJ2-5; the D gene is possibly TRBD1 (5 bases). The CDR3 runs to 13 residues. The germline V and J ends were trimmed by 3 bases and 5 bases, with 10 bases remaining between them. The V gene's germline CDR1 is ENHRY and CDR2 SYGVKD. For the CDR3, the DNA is TGTGCCATCAGTGAACAGGCAGGGGAGACCCAGTACTTC. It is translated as CAISEQAGETQYF.

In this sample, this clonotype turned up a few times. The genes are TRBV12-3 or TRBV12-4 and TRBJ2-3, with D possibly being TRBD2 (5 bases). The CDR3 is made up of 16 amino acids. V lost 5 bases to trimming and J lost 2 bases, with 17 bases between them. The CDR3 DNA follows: TGTGCCAGCAGTCGGACTGGCCCGTACTACACAGATACGCAGTATTTT. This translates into CASSRTGPYYTDTQYF.

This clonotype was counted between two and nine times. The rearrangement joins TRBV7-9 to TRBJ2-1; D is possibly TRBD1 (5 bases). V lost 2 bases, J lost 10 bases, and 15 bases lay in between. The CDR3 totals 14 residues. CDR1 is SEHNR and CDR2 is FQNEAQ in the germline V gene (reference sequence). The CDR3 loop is CASSLSAGQDEQFF. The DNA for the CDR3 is TGTGCCAGCAGCTTAAGCGCAGGGCAGGACGAGCAGTTCTTC. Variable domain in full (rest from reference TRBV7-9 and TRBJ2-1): DTGVSQNPRHKITKRGQNVTFRCDPISEHNRLYWYRQTLGQGPEFLTYFQNEAQLEKSRLLSDRFSAERPKGSFSTLEIQRTEQGDSAMYLCASSLSAGQDEQFFGPGTRLTVL.

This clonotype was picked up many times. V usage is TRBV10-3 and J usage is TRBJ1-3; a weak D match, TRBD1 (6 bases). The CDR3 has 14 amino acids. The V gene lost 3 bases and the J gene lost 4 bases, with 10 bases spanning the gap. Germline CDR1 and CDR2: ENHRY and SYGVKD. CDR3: CAISDWGAGNTIYF. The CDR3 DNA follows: TGTGCCATCAGTGATTGGGGGGCCGGAAACACCATATATTTT.